This TCR beta chain was sequenced for a study of blood T cells in healthy people across ages. Study-level findings and limits: When set beside aged donors, long-lived donors presented more naive CD4+ cells and higher diversity. Naive T cell percentage showed a strong correlation with the diversity of TCR beta.

Sample-barcoded 5' priming and a J-beta primer mix drove a second PCR of about 7 to 12 cycles. One entry per CDR3 protein results from TCRdb running MiXCR on the 5' RACE reads. The sample consists of 1,100,000 or so distinct CDR3 sequences, 40% to 50% of them appearing once. Unmatched junction bases numbered 5, after V lost 6 bases and J lost 1 base. The CDR3 consists of 15 residues. This clonotype was counted at least ten times. The antigen remains undetermined. The TCR was taken from an older woman in good health. Sequenced: blood. The J gene is TRBJ2-7, the V gene TRBV12-3 or TRBV12-4, with 11 positions matching TRBD2. The CDR3, as DNA: TGTGCCAGCAGGAGATCTAGCGGGAGGTCCTACGAGCAGTACTTC. Translating gives CASRRSSGRSYEQYF.